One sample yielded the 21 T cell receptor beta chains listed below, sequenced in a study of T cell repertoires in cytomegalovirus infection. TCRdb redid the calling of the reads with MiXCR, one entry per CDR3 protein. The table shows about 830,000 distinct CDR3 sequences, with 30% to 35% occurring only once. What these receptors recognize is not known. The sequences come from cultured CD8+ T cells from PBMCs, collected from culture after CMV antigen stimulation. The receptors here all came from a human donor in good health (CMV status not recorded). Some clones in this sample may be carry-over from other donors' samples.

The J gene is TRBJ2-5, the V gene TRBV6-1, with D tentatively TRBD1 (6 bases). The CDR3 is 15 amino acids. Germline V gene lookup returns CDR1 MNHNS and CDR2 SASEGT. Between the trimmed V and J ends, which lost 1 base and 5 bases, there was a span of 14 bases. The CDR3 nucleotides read TGTGCCAGCAGTGAAGATCAGGGGCAATGGGAGACCCAGTACTTC. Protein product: CASSEDQGQWETQYF.

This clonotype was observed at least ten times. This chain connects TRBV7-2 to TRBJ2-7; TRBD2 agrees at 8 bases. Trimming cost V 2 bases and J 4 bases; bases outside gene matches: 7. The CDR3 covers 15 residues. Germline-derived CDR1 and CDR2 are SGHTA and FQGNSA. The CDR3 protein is CASSLREGASYEQYV. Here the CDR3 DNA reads TGTGCCAGCAGCTTACGGGAGGGCGCATCATACGAGCAGTACGTC.

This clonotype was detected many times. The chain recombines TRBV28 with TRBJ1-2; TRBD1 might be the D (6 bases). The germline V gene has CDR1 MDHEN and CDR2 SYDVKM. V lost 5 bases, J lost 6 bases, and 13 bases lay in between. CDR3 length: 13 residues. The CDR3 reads CASSPRGAHGYTF. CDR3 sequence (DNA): TGTGCCAGCAGTCCTAGGGGGGCCCATGGCTACACCTTC.

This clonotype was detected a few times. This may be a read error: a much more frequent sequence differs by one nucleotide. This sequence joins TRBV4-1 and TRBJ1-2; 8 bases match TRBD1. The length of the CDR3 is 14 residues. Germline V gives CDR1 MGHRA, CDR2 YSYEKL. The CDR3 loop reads CASNQVTGDYGYTF. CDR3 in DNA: TGCGCCAGCAACCAAGTGACAGGGGACTATGGCTACACCTTC.

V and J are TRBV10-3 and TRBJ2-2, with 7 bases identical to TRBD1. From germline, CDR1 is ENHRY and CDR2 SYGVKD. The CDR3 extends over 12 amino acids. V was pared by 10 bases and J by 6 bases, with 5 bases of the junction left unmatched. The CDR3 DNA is TGTGCCAGCGATACAGGGGCCGGGGAGCTGTTTTTT. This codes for CASDTGAGELFF.

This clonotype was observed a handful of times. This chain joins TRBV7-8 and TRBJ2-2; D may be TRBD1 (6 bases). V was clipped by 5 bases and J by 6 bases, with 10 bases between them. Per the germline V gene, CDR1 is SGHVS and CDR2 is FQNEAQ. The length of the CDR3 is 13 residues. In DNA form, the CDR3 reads TGTGCCAGCAGCGATCAGGGGCCCGGGGAGCTGTTTTTT. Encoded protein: CASSDQGPGELFF.

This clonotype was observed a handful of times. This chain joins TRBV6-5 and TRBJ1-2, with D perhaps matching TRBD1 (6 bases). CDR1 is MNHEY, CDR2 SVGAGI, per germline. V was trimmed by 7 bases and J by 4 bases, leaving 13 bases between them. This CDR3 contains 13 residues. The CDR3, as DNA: TGTGCCAGCACTACAGGGTTAGCCTATGGCTACACCTTC. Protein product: CASTTGLAYGYTF.

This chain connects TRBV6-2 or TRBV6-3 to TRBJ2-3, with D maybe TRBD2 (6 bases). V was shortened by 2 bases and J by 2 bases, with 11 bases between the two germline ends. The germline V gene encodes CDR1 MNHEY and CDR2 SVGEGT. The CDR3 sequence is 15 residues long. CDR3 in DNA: TGTGCCAGCAGTTACCTGGGGGGTATCACAGATACGCAGTATTTT. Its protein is CASSYLGGITDTQYF.

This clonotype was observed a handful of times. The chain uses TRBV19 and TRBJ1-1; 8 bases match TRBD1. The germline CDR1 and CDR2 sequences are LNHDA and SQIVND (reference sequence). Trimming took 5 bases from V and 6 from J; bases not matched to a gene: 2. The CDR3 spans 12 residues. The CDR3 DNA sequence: TGTGCCAGTAGTGCACAGGGGGCTGAAGCTTTCTTT. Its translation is CASSAQGAEAFF.

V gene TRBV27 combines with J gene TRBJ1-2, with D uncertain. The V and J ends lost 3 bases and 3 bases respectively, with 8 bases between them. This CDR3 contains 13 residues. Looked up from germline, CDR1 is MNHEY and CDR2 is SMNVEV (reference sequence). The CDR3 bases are TGTGCCAGCAGTTTCTCGGACTACTATGGCTACACCTTC. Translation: CASSFSDYYGYTF.

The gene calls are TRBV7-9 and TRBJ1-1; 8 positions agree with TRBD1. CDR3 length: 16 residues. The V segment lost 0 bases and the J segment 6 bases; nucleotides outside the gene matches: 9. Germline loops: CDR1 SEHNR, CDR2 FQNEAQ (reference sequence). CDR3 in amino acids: CASSLAFDRGGPEAFF. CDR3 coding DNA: TGTGCCAGCAGCTTAGCATTTGACAGGGGAGGCCCTGAAGCTTTCTTT.

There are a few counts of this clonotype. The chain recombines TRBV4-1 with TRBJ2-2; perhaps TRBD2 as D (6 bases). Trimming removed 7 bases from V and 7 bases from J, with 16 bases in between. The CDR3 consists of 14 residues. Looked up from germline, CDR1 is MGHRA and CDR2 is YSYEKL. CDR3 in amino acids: CASTYLGGSGELFF. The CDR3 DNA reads TGCGCCAGCACCTACCTGGGGGGAAGCGGGGAGCTGTTTTTT.

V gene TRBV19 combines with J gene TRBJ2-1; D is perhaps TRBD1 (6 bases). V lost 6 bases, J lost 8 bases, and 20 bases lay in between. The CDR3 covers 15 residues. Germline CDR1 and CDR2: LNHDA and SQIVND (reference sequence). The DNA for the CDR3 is TGTGCCAGTAGACCGTGGATGGGGGCCGTCGATGAGCAGTTCTTC. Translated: CASRPWMGAVDEQFF. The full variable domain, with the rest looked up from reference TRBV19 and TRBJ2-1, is DGGITQSPKYLFRKEGQNVTLSCEQNLNHDAMYWYRQDPGQGLRLIYYSQIVNDFQKGDIAEGYSVSREKKESFPLTVTSAQKNPTAFYLCASRPWMGAVDEQFFGPGTRLTVL.

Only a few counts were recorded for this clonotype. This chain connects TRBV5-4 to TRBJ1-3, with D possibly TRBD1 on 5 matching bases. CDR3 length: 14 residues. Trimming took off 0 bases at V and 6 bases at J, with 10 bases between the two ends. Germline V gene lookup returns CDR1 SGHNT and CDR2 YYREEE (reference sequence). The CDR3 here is CASSLEGNPNTIYF. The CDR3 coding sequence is TGTGCCAGCAGCTTGGAGGGGAACCCAAACACCATATATTTT.

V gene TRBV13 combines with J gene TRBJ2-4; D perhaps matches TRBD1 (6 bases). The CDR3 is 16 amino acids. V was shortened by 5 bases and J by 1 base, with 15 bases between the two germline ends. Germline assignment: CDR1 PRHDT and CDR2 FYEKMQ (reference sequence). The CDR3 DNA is TGTGCCAGCAGCCCGCCAGGGGTGGGGGCCAAAAACATTCAGTACTTC. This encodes CASSPPGVGAKNIQYF.

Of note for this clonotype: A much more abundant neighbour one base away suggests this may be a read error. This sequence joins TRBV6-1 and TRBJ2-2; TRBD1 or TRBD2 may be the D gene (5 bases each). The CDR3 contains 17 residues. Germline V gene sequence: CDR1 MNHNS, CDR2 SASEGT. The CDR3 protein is CANSHFGRGRGTGELFF. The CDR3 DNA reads TGTGCCAACAGTCACTTTGGAAGGGGACGAGGCACCGGGGAGCTGTTTTTT.

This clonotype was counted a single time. The CDR3 here is CSARDWAGEDTGELFF. The CDR3 DNA reads TGCAGTGCTAGAGATTGGGCAGGGGAAGACACCGGGGAGCTGTTTTTT. This chain connects TRBV20-1 to TRBJ2-2; a possible D gene is TRBD1 (6 bases). The V gene's germline CDR1 is DFQATT and CDR2 SNEGSKA (reference sequence). The V end was cut by 0 bases, the J end by 3 bases, with 14 bases between. This CDR3 spans 16 amino acids.

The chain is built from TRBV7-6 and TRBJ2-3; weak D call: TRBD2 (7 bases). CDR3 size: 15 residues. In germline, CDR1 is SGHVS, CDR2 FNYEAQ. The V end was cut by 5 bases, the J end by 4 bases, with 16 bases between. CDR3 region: CASSPLGGGADTQYF. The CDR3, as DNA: TGTGCCAGCAGCCCACTAGGGGGGGGGGCAGATACGCAGTATTTT.

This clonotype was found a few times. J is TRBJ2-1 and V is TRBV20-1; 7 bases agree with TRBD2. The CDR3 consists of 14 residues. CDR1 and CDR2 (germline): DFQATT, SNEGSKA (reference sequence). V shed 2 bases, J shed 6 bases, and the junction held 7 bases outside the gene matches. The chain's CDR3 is CSARSLGEGNEQFF. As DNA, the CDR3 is TGCAGTGCTAGATCCCTAGGGGAGGGCAATGAGCAGTTCTTC.

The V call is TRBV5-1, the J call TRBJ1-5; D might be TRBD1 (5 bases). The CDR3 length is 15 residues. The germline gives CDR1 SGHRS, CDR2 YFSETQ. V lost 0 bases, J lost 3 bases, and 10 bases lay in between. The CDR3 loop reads CASSLDSGPNQPQHF. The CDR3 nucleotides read TGCGCCAGCAGCTTGGACTCAGGGCCCAATCAGCCCCAGCATTTT.

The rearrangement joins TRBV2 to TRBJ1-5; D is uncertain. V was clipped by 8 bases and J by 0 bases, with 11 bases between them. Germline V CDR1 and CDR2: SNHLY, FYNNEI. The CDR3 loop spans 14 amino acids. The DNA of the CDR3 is TGTGCCAGCGCCCCCTTGAGTAGCAATCAGCCCCAGCATTTT. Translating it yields CASAPLSSNQPQHF.